These 7 T cell receptor beta chains were all obtained from the same sample, sequenced in a study of blood T cell repertoires in COVID-19. The data were produced by immunoSEQ multiplex PCR, yet TCRdb's version contains in-frame clones alone and is incomplete. The sample shows approximately 250,000 clones, over 75% of them seen only once. Source material: peripheral blood. Every receptor here comes from a human donor in a cohort sampled during active COVID-19.

A single count supports this clone. This chain links TRBV9 with TRBJ2-2; 14 bases map to TRBD2. CDR1 SGDLS and CDR2 YYNGEE come from the germline V gene. V was clipped by 6 bases and J by 5 bases; unmatched bases: 9. The CDR3 runs to 17 residues. Here the CDR3 DNA reads TGTGCCAGCAAGGGACTAGCGGGGGCTTCAGGTACCGGGGAGCTGTTTTTT. This sequence encodes CASKGLAGASGTGELFF.

V gene TRBV18 combines with J gene TRBJ1-1; 10 nucleotides line up with TRBD1. Germline V gives CDR1 KGHSH, CDR2 LQKENI. The ends lost 5 bases at V and 5 bases at J; junction bases unmatched: 5. The CDR3 loop spans 14 amino acids. In DNA, the CDR3 is TGTGCCAGCTCAGAAGGACAGGGGGGGACTGAAGCTTTCTTT. Protein product: CASSEGQGGTEAFF.

The chain links TRBV13 to TRBJ1-6, with D maybe TRBD1 (5 bases). Germline V CDR1 and CDR2: PRHDT, FYEKMQ (reference sequence). The ends were cut back, 7 bases at V and 7 bases at J, with 11 bases in the middle. This CDR3 comprises 13 residues. The CDR3 sequence is CASTVAGNSPLHF. DNA of the CDR3: TGTGCCAGCACTGTTGCAGGGAATTCACCCCTCCACTTT.

The chain joins TRBV19 to TRBJ1-4; 11 nucleotides agree with TRBD1. In germline, CDR1 is LNHDA, CDR2 SQIVND (reference sequence). The CDR3 contains 18 residues. The ends lost 5 bases at V and 0 bases at J; junction bases unmatched: 8. The CDR3 sequence: CASSLGTGGIATNEKLFF. DNA for the CDR3: TGTGCCAGTAGTCTCGGGACAGGGGGTATTGCAACTAATGAAAAACTGTTTTTT.

Only a few counts were recorded for this clone. V gene TRBV7-2 combines with J gene TRBJ2-3; 7 bases are shared with TRBD2. Per the germline V gene, CDR1 is SGHTA and CDR2 is FQGNSA. The CDR3 is 15 residues long. The V gene end was trimmed by 4 bases and the J gene end by 0 bases; junction bases not matched to a gene: 4. The CDR3 DNA reads as TGTGCCAGCAGCTCCCTAGCGGTCAGCACAGATACGCAGTATTTT. Translation gives CASSSLAVSTDTQYF.

This clone was counted ten times or more. The chain links TRBV4-3 to TRBJ1-3, with D unresolved. Germline V gene lookup returns CDR1 LGHNA and CDR2 YSLEER. The CDR3 is made up of 14 amino acids. The V end was cut by 0 bases, the J end by 11 bases, with 14 bases between. CDR3 amino acids: CASSQDFSGSAIYF. For the CDR3, the DNA is TGCGCCAGCAGCCAAGATTTTTCGGGGAGTGCCATATATTTT.

The CDR3 DNA reads TGCGCCAGCAGCTTGGGTGACAGAAGGCTCGCTAATGAAAAACTGTTTTTT. Translation gives CASSLGDRRLANEKLFF. The chain links TRBV5-1 to TRBJ1-4; perhaps TRBD1 as D (5 bases). This CDR3 is built from 17 residues. V gave up 0 bases and J gave up 3 bases, with 15 bases separating them. Germline lookup yields CDR1 SGHRS and CDR2 YFSETQ.